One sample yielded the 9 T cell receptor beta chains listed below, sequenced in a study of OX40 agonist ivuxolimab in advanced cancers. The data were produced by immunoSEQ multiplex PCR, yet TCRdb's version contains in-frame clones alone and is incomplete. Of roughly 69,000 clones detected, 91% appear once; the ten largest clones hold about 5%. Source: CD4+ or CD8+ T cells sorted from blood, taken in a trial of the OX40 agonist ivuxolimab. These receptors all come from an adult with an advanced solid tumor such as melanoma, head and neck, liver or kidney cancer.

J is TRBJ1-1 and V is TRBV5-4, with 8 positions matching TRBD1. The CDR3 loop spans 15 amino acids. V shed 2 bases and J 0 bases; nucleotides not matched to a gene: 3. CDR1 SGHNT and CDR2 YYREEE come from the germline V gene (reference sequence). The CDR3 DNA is TGTGCCAGCAGCTTTAGGACAGGGATGAACACTGAAGCTTTCTTT. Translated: CASSFRTGMNTEAFF.

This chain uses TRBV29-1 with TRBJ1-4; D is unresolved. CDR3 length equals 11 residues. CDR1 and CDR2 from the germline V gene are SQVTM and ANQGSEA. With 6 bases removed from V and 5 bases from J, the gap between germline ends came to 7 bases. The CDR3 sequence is CSVKRNEKLFF. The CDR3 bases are TGCAGCGTGAAAAGGAATGAAAAACTGTTTTTT.

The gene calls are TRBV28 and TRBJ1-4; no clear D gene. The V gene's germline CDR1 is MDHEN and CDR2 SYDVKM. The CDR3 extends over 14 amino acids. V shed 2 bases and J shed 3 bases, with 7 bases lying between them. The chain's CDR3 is CASSLPTSNEKLFF. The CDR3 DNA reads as TGTGCCAGCAGTTTACCGACATCTAATGAAAAACTGTTTTTT.

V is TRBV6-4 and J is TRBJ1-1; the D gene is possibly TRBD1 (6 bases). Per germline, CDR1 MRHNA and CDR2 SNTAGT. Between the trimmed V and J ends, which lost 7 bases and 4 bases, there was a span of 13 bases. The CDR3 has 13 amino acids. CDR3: CASIRGGATEAFF. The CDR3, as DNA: TGTGCCAGCATTCGAGGGGGGGCCACTGAAGCTTTCTTT.

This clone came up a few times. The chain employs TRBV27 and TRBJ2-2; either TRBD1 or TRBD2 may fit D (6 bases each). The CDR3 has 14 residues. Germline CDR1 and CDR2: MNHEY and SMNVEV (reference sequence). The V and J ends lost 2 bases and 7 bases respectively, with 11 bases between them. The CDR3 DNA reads TGTGCCAGCAGTTTAGAGGGGGGTGGCGGGGAGCTGTTTTTT. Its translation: CASSLEGGGGELFF.

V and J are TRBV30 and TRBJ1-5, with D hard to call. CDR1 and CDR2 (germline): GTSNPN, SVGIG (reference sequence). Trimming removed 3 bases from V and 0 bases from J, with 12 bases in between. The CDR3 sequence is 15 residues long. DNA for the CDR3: TGTGCCTGGAGCCCCCCGGGCCATAGCAATCAGCCCCAGCATTTT. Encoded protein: CAWSPPGHSNQPQHF.

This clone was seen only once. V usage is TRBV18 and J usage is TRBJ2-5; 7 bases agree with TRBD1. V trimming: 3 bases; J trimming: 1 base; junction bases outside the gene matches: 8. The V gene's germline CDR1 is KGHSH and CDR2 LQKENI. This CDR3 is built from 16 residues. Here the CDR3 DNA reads TGTGCCAGCTCACCTAAAGACAGGGTCCTCCAAGAGACCCAGTACTTC. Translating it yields CASSPKDRVLQETQYF.

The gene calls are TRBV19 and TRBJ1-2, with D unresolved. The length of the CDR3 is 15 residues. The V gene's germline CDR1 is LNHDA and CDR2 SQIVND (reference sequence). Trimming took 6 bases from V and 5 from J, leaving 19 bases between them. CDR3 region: CASSSSDGYRYGYTF. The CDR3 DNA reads TGTGCCAGTAGCAGCTCCGACGGCTACAGATATGGCTACACCTTC.

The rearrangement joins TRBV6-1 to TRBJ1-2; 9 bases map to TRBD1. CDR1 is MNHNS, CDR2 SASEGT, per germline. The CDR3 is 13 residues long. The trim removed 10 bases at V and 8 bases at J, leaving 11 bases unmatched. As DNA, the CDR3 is TGTGCCACCTCCCGCAGGACAGGGGACGGCTACACCTTC. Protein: CATSRRTGDGYTF.